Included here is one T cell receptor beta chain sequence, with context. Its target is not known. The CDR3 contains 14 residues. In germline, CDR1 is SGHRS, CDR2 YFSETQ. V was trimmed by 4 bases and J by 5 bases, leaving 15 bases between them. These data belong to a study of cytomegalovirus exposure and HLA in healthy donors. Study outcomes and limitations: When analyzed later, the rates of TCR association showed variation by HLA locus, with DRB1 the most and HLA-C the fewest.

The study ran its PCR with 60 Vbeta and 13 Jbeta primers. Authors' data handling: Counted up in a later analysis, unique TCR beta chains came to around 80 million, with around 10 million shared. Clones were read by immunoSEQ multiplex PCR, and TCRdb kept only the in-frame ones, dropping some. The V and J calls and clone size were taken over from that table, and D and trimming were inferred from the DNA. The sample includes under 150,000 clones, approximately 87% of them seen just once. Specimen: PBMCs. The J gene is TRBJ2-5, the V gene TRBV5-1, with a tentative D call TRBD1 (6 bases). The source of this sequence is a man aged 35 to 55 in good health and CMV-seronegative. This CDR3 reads CASSQDRTGETQYF. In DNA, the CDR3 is TGCGCCAGCAGCCAGGACAGAACTGGGGAGACCCAGTACTTC.